Listed below are T cell receptor beta chains from one sample, sequenced in a study of T cells in Graves' hyperthyroidism and ophthalmopathy. TCRdb recomputed calls from the multiplex PCR reads with MiXCR, one row per CDR3 protein. In the table there are roughly 300,000 distinct CDR3 sequences, 25% of which are singletons. Sequencing input: blood. The receptors were gathered from a man aged 35-49 years with Graves' hyperthyroidism that later progressed to Graves' ophthalmopathy. The CDR3 runs from the conserved cysteine through the conserved F or W. A D gene is named only where the DNA matches it firmly. Size values are once, few and many counts, or a class for expanded clones, and some rows have none.

abundance	v_gene	d_gene	j_gene	CDR3nt	CDR3aa
.	TRBV6-1	.	TRBJ1-5	TGTGCCAGCAAAGGTGGTAGCAATCAGCCCCAGCATTTT	CASKGGSNQPQHF
many	TRBV20-1	.	TRBJ2-3	TGCAGTGCTCCGGTCAGGGAGGCGGGAGATACGCAGTATTTT	CSAPVREAGDTQYF
.	TRBV6-2/TRBV6-3	TRBD2	TRBJ2-2	TGTGCCAGCAGCCTAGCGGAGTTCACCGGGGAGCTGTTTTTT	CASSLAEFTGELFF
many	TRBV12-3/TRBV12-4	TRBD1	TRBJ2-5	TGTGCCAGCGGGTTCGGGACAGAGATGGAGACCCAGTACTTC	CASGFGTEMETQYF
many	TRBV27	TRBD1	TRBJ1-6	TGTGCCGGCACCCCGGGACAGGGTAATTCACCCCTCCACTTT	CAGTPGQGNSPLHF
.	TRBV19	TRBD2	TRBJ2-7	TGTGCCAGCAGTTACGGGATCGGGAGGGCCCACTACGAGCAGTACTTC	CASSYGIGRAHYEQYF
few	TRBV18	.	TRBJ2-7	TGTGCCAGCTCTCCTGGGACGTTGATTTACGAGCAGTACTTC	CASSPGTLIYEQYF
many	TRBV29-1	TRBD2	TRBJ2-5	TGCAGCCCTGGAGAGGGACTAGCGGGAACGTCGGAGACCCAGTACTTC	CSPGEGLAGTSETQYF
many	TRBV14	.	TRBJ2-7	TGTGCCAGCAGCTCAGACCGGTCGGGGGACTTC	CASSSDRSGDF
many	TRBV7-2	.	TRBJ2-7	TGTGCCAGCAGCTTAGCCCCGGACATTTCCTACGAGCAGTACTTC	CASSLAPDISYEQYF
many	TRBV27	.	TRBJ1-3	TGTGCCAGCAGTTTACAAGGCAGCTCTGGAAACACCATATATTTT	CASSLQGSSGNTIYF
many	TRBV6-1	TRBD2	TRBJ2-7	TGTGCCAGCAGAACTACTAGCGGGAGTGATTACGAGCAGTACTTC	CASRTTSGSDYEQYF
many	TRBV12-3/TRBV12-4	.	TRBJ2-7	TGTGCCAGCAGTTTCAGTCTGGGGCGAGAGCAGTACTTC	CASSFSLGREQYF
many	TRBV12-3/TRBV12-4	TRBD2	TRBJ2-7	TGTGCCAGCAGTGGTGGACTAGCCCGCACCTACGAGCAGTACTTC	CASSGGLARTYEQYF
few	TRBV18	.	TRBJ1-5	TGTGCCAGCTCACCTTCCGGGGCAGGGTGGGAGCCCCAGCATTTT	CASSPSGAGWEPQHF
.	TRBV28	.	TRBJ2-7	TGTGCCAGCAGTTTTAACAGGGATTACGAGCAGTACTTC	CASSFNRDYEQYF